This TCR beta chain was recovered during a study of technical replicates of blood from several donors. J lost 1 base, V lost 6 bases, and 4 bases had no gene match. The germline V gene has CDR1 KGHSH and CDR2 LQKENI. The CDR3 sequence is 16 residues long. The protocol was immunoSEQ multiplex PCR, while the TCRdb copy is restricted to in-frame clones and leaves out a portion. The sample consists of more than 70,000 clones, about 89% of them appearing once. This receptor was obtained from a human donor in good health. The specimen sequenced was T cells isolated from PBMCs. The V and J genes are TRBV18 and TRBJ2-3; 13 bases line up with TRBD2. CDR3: CASSPGLAGGTDTQYF. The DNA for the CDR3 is TGTGCCAGCTCGCCAGGACTAGCGGGGGGCACAGATACGCAGTATTTT.